This TCR beta chain was sequenced in a study of CD8 T cells in ankylosing spondylitis. Study results and limitations: Significantly higher representation of disease-linked clones was reported for matched ankylosing spondylitis synovial fluid. CD8+ by phenotype, disease-linked clones were relatively rare in peripheral blood. A TCR beta motif made of fewer than ten highly homologous variants seemed typical of ankylosing spondylitis blood. Before this, some motif variants had been reported in reactive arthritis synovial fluid and blood.

The sample holds a few counts of this clonotype. Its antigen is as yet unknown. The CDR3 sequence is 17 residues long. Germline CDR1 reads SGHDN; CDR2 reads FVKESK. V lost 5 bases to trimming and J lost 4 bases; unmatched junction nucleotides: 13. Library preparation for TCR beta used quantitative 5'-RACE with molecular barcodes. TCRdb fed the 5' RACE reads into MiXCR, producing one record per CDR3 protein. The table records around 220,000 distinct CDR3 sequences, roughly 18% of them present only once. The chain links TRBV14 to TRBJ2-5, with 10 bases matching TRBD2. This receptor was identified in a male donor with ankylosing spondylitis. Sequences were obtained from blood, either unsorted or a sorted T cell fraction (not recorded which). CDR3 in amino acids: CASSAERLAGALETQYF. The CDR3 DNA reads TGTGCCAGCAGCGCCGAAAGGCTAGCGGGAGCGTTAGAGACCCAGTACTTC.